These T cell receptor beta chains were read from a single sample in a study of human thymus T cells. The assay was immunoSEQ multiplex PCR, and TCRdb's table has in-frame clones only and misses some. The sample contains 45,000 to 50,000 clones, 95% of which appear only once. The sample comprised blood. All receptors come from a girl under two years old with a congenital heart defect but otherwise immunologically healthy. Each CDR3 is given with its conserved first and last residue. D genes are given only for firm matches.

j_gene | v_gene | d_gene | CDR3aa
TRBJ2-3 | TRBV28 | . | CASSLGLGDTQYF
TRBJ2-2 | TRBV7-3 | . | CASSLADGELFF
TRBJ1-1 | TRBV29-1 | TRBD1 | CSYSGTVNTEAFF
TRBJ1-4 | TRBV29-1 | TRBD1 | CSVDSGTGGEKLFF
TRBJ2-1 | TRBV2 | . | CASMGGQALSSYNEQFF
TRBJ2-3 | TRBV7-2 | . | CASSSRADTQYF
TRBJ1-1 | TRBV21-1 | . | CASRQRRGPGTEAFF
TRBJ2-3 | TRBV7-2 | . | CASSLLGSTDTQYF
TRBJ2-1 | TRBV30 | . | CAWSGRNEQFF
TRBJ1-4 | TRBV27 | TRBD1 | CASSPGQGEDEKLFF
TRBJ2-3 | TRBV7-2 | . | CASSPGSASRVSDTQYF
TRBJ2-1 | TRBV6-5 | TRBD2 | CASSRGRAGVNEQFF
TRBJ2-7 | TRBV7-9 | . | CASSLDPGQGGSSYEQYF
TRBJ2-7 | TRBV2 | . | CASSRPGAENYEQYF
TRBJ2-2 | TRBV19 | . | CASSIRQNTGELFF
TRBJ2-3 | TRBV5-6 | TRBD2 | CASSQTSGGRADTQYF
TRBJ2-1 | TRBV5-4 | TRBD2 | CASSLGGTSGRNEQFF
TRBJ1-2 | TRBV11-2 | TRBD1 | CASSPRTGAEGYTF
TRBJ2-7 | TRBV7-2 | . | CASSLRPSSYEQYF
TRBJ1-2 | TRBV14 | . | CASSQEGTHQGYGYTF
TRBJ2-2 | TRBV27 | . | CASKGAGTGELFF
TRBJ2-1 | TRBV2 | . | CASKEGRNEQFF
TRBJ2-7 | TRBV30 | . | CAWSVMPGYEQYF
TRBJ1-5 | TRBV6-1 | . | CASSIEGGSNQPQHF
TRBJ2-7 | TRBV11-1 | . | CASSPDRKFSYEQYF
TRBJ2-1 | TRBV10-3 | . | CAIRPGGSSYNEQFF
TRBJ2-5 | TRBV29-1 | TRBD2 | CSVDAGRGQETQYF
TRBJ1-1 | TRBV28 | . | CASRPFRVSTEAFF